These T cell receptor beta chains were read from a single sample in a study of blood T cell repertoires in COVID-19. Using immunoSEQ multiplex PCR, the repertoire was profiled, and TCRdb retains in-frame clones only, with some absent. This table holds approximately 390,000 clones, 88% found once. Material for sequencing was PBMCs or T cells enriched from blood (not recorded which). The receptors originated from a woman in her thirties or forties with acute COVID-19. Both conserved end residues are part of each CDR3. The order of the fields is D gene, V gene, J gene, clone size, CDR3 DNA, CDR3 protein. D genes are given only for firm matches. Part of the rows lack a size; the others show once, few, many or a class for expanded clones.

>TRBD1|TRBV5-6|TRBJ1-4|.
TGTGCCAGCAGCCGCAGGGGACAGGGAAATGAAAAACTGTTTTTT
CASSRRGQGNEKLFF
>.|TRBV21-1|TRBJ2-1|.
TGTGCCAGCAGCCAGCGGGACAGGGGGAATTCCTACAATGAGCAGTTCTTC
CASSQRDRGNSYNEQFF
>.|TRBV5-1|TRBJ1-2|.
TGCGCCAGCAGCTTGGCCGGGGTCTATGGCTACACCTTC
CASSLAGVYGYTF
>.|TRBV14|TRBJ2-2|once
TGTGCCAGCAGCCGAATGGGGCGCGGGAACACCGGGGAGCTGTTTTTT
CASSRMGRGNTGELFF
>TRBD1|TRBV5-1|TRBJ2-3|.
TGCGCCAGCAAAGAGACAGGGTTACTGGTAGATACGCAGTATTTT
CASKETGLLVDTQYF
>.|TRBV7-9|TRBJ1-6|once
TGTGCCACCACTGAATGGAGGGGTAATTCACCCCTCCACTTT
CATTEWRGNSPLHF
>TRBD1|TRBV9|TRBJ2-6|once
TGTGCCAGCACCGGTCCGACAGGGTCTGGGGCCAACGTCCTGACTTTC
CASTGPTGSGANVLTF
>.|TRBV30|TRBJ2-1|.
TGTGCCTGGAGTCTTTATGGGAGAGAGCAGTTCTTC
CAWSLYGREQFF
>.|TRBV7-8|TRBJ1-3|.
TGTGCCAGCAGCTTAGCCGGGGGTGGTCGAAGAAACACCATATATTTT
CASSLAGGGRRNTIYF
>TRBD2|TRBV19|TRBJ2-1|.
TGTGCCAGTAGTATTGGGGTCAGCGGGGGACAAGAGCAGTTCTTC
CASSIGVSGGQEQFF
>.|TRBV7-8|TRBJ1-5|once
TGTGCCAGCAGCTTAGCTTCACAGCCCCAGCATTTT
CASSLASQPQHF
>TRBD1|TRBV7-9|TRBJ1-3|.
TGTGCCAGCAGCACCTCCGGGACAGTTAGCGGAAACACCATATATTTT
CASSTSGTVSGNTIYF
>TRBD2|TRBV18|TRBJ2-3|.
TGTGCCAGCTCACGGGAGGGGATAGATACGCAGTATTTT
CASSREGIDTQYF
>.|TRBV2|TRBJ2-7|.
TGTGCCAGCAGTACACAGGGGGGGTACGAGCAGTACTTC
CASSTQGGYEQYF
>.|TRBV11-2|TRBJ1-5|once
TGTGCCAGCAGCTTCGGTTGGGGGGGCGATCAGCCCCAGCATTTT
CASSFGWGGDQPQHF
>.|TRBV18|TRBJ2-1|.
TGTGCCAGCTCAACTGGGGGGGCCAGGGATGAGCAGTTCTTC
CASSTGGARDEQFF
>.|TRBV6-5|TRBJ2-1|.
TGTGCCAGCAGTTACTCCCGCGGCCACAATGAGCAGTTCTTC
CASSYSRGHNEQFF
>.|TRBV5-1|TRBJ1-1|.
TGCGCCAGCAGCCCGATCGAGGGGGTCGGGAACACTGAAGCTTTCTTT
CASSPIEGVGNTEAFF
>TRBD2|TRBV3-1/TRBV3-2|TRBJ2-7|.
TGTGCCAGCAGCCACGGAGCGGGGGGGCCTGTCGAGCAGTACTTC
CASSHGAGGPVEQYF
>.|TRBV19|TRBJ1-1|once
TGTGCCAGTAGTATAGAAAGTTGGAGTCGGCAAAGGAACACTGAAGCTTTCTTT
CASSIESWSRQRNTEAFF
>TRBD2|TRBV19|TRBJ2-7|.
TGTGCCAGTAGACCCCCCGTTGGTAGCGGGGGAAGGTACGAGCAGTACTTC
CASRPPVGSGGRYEQYF
>TRBD1|TRBV19|TRBJ1-2|few
TGTGCCAGTAGCCGCCGGGACAGGGGTGGCTACACCTTC
CASSRRDRGGYTF
>TRBD1|TRBV6-5|TRBJ1-3|few
TGTGCCAGCAGACCCGGGACAGGGGCTGGAAACACCATATATTTT
CASRPGTGAGNTIYF
>.|TRBV5-1|TRBJ1-1|.
TGCGCCAGCAGCTTGGGGGCGAACACTGAAGCTTTCTTT
CASSLGANTEAFF
>TRBD1|TRBV5-4|TRBJ1-1|.
TGTGCCAGCAGTTACGACAGGGGGCCGAACACTGAAGCTTTCTTT
CASSYDRGPNTEAFF
>TRBD1|TRBV4-2|TRBJ1-1|few
TGTGCCAGCAGCCAATCAGAGGGACAGGGGGGAGCTTTCTTT
CASSQSEGQGGAFF
>TRBD2|TRBV7-6|TRBJ2-1|.
TGTGCCAGCAGCTCCGTTCTAGCGGGATTTGGCAATGAGCAGTTCTTC
CASSSVLAGFGNEQFF
>TRBD2|TRBV5-4|TRBJ2-1|.
TGTGCCAGCAGCTTGCCGGGGGGGCCCTACAATGAGCAGTTCTTC
CASSLPGGPYNEQFF
>TRBD1|TRBV19|TRBJ2-7|.
TGTGCCAGTAGTGACAGGGCCGGGGTATACGAGCAGTACTTC
CASSDRAGVYEQYF
>.|TRBV2|TRBJ1-2|.
TGTGCCAGCAGTTACGAAGGAAGAGGAGGCTACACCTTC
CASSYEGRGGYTF
>.|TRBV28|TRBJ2-3|.
TGTGCCAGCAGTTTAACGGGACTCATCACAGATACGCAGTATTTT
CASSLTGLITDTQYF
>.|TRBV7-6|TRBJ1-2|once
TGTGCCAGCAGCGTCTGGGAACAGGGCTATGGCTACACCTTC
CASSVWEQGYGYTF
>.|TRBV14|TRBJ1-1|.
TGTGCCAGCAGCTTAACCCCAGGGTCCACTGAAGCTTTCTTT
CASSLTPGSTEAFF
>TRBD1|TRBV12-3/TRBV12-4|TRBJ1-2|.
TGTGCCAGCACTGCCTCAGGGGGAGATGGCTACACCTTC
CASTASGGDGYTF
>.|TRBV5-5|TRBJ1-5|once
TGTGCCAGCAGCTTGGGGTGGGGGGGTTCTCAGCCCCAGCATTTT
CASSLGWGGSQPQHF
>TRBD1|TRBV7-9|TRBJ1-2|few
TGTGCCAGCAGCTTGAGTGCAGGGGGGTTCTATGGCTACACCTTC
CASSLSAGGFYGYTF
>TRBD1|TRBV7-9|TRBJ1-2|.
TGTGCCAGCAGCTTGTCCGGGACAGGACTAATCAACTATGGCTACACCTTC
CASSLSGTGLINYGYTF
>TRBD2|TRBV6-6|TRBJ2-3|.
TGTGCCAGCAAAGAGCGGGGGGGCACGGATACGCAGTATTTT
CASKERGGTDTQYF
>.|TRBV21-1|TRBJ2-2|once
TGTGCCAGCAGCAAAGCGCGGAGGCAGCAGGGACAGGAGCGGGCCGGGGAGCTGTTTTTT
CASSKARRQQGQERAGELFF